These T cell receptor beta chains were read from a single sample in a study of T cell repertoires in cytomegalovirus infection. TCRdb reanalysed the reads using MiXCR and keeps one entry per CDR3 protein. The table includes fewer than 250,000 distinct CDR3 sequences, about 12% detected once. Material: PBMCs. Source of these receptors: a human donor in good health (CMV status not recorded). Some clones in this sample may be carry-over from other donors' samples. Both conserved end residues are part of each CDR3. The D gene is left open where the match is weak. Rows may omit the clone size; those that give it use once, few, many or a size class.

D	V	J	size	CDR3	DNA
NA	TRBV2	TRBJ1-1	many	CASRGFQGSEAFF	TGTGCCAGCAGGGGGTTTCAGGGCTCTGAAGCTTTCTTT
TRBD1	TRBV5-1	TRBJ1-1	NA	CASSVWTGPTEAFF	TGCGCCAGCAGCGTATGGACAGGACCTACTGAAGCTTTCTTT
TRBD1	TRBV12-3/TRBV12-4	TRBJ2-7	many	CASSRTGNEQYF	TGTGCCAGCAGTCGGACAGGAAACGAGCAGTACTTC
NA	TRBV5-1	TRBJ1-1	NA	CASSLDSLPEAFF	TGCGCCAGCAGCTTGGACTCGCTCCCTGAAGCTTTCTTT
NA	TRBV7-2	TRBJ1-1	many	CASSFLSGDTEAFF	TGTGCCAGCAGCTTCCTGAGTGGGGATACTGAAGCTTTCTTT
NA	TRBV28	TRBJ1-5	many	CASEDGQPQHF	TGTGCCAGCGAGGACGGACAGCCCCAGCATTTT
NA	TRBV5-1	TRBJ2-3	NA	CASSFGGAERDTQYF	TGCGCCAGCAGCTTTGGGGGGGCGGAACGTGATACGCAGTATTTT
TRBD2	TRBV28	TRBJ2-2	NA	CASSSPGLAGSGELFF	TGTGCCAGCAGTTCCCCGGGACTAGCGGGCTCGGGGGAGCTGTTTTTT
NA	TRBV5-1	TRBJ1-3	once	CASSLVPGGASGNTIYF	TGCGCCAGCAGCTTGGTACCGGGGGGGGCCTCTGGAAACACCATATATTTT
NA	TRBV28	TRBJ2-2	many	CASKRRDTGELFF	TGTGCCAGCAAACGCCGCGACACCGGGGAGCTGTTTTTT
TRBD2	TRBV18	TRBJ2-7	NA	CASCQREGHEQYF	TGTGCCAGCTGCCAGCGGGAGGGCCACGAGCAGTACTTC
NA	TRBV2	TRBJ2-5	NA	CASSPTETQYF	TGTGCCAGCAGTCCCACAGAGACCCAGTACTTC
NA	TRBV5-4	TRBJ2-1	few	CASSLVVGGEQFF	TGTGCCAGCAGCTTGGTCGTCGGCGGGGAGCAGTTCTTC
NA	TRBV7-6	TRBJ2-2	many	CASSLGGLTTGELFF	TGTGCCAGCAGCTTAGGGGGCTTAACCACCGGGGAGCTGTTTTTT
NA	TRBV7-6	TRBJ2-1	NA	CASSLPTAPAEQFF	TGTGCCAGCAGCCTCCCGACCGCCCCCGCGGAGCAGTTCTTC
NA	TRBV28	TRBJ2-7	many	CASSQQVPDDEQYF	TGTGCCAGCAGTCAACAGGTACCTGACGACGAGCAGTACTTC
NA	TRBV7-2	TRBJ2-4	many	CASSLDRVAKNIQYF	TGTGCCAGCAGCTTAGACAGAGTAGCCAAAAACATTCAGTACTTC
NA	TRBV7-2	TRBJ2-1	many	CASSLNRGYEQFF	TGTGCCAGCAGCTTAAATAGGGGGTATGAGCAGTTCTTC
TRBD2	TRBV5-4	TRBJ2-5	few	CASSPTSGRETQYF	TGTGCCAGCAGCCCGACTAGCGGGAGAGAGACCCAGTACTTC
TRBD1	TRBV19	TRBJ2-7	few	CASSNQDRAPNEQYF	TGTGCCAGTAGTAACCAGGACAGGGCCCCCAACGAGCAGTACTTC
TRBD1	TRBV7-2	TRBJ1-1	few	CASSSLTGGTRAFF	TGTGCCAGCAGCTCCTTGACAGGGGGGACGCGAGCTTTCTTT
NA	TRBV7-2	TRBJ1-1	many	CASSFETGRRYTEAFF	TGTGCCAGCAGCTTCGAAACAGGGAGACGGTACACTGAAGCTTTCTTT
TRBD1	TRBV6-5	TRBJ1-1	few	CASSYRDRQGGTEAFF	TGTGCCAGCAGTTACCGGGATCGACAGGGAGGCACTGAAGCTTTCTTT
NA	TRBV6-4	TRBJ2-3	many	CASSPERSDTQYF	TGTGCCAGCAGTCCCGAACGGTCAGATACGCAGTATTTT
NA	TRBV7-2	TRBJ1-5	many	CASSFSGQDQPQHF	TGTGCCAGCAGCTTCTCAGGGCAGGATCAGCCCCAGCATTTT
NA	TRBV19	TRBJ1-4	many	CAVQNPGGTTNEKLFF	TGTGCCGTCCAAAATCCCGGTGGGACGACTAATGAAAAACTGTTTTTT
NA	TRBV28	TRBJ1-1	many	CASSSRHNWNTEAFF	TGTGCCAGCAGTTCCCGCCACAATTGGAACACTGAAGCTTTCTTT
NA	TRBV11-3	TRBJ2-1	many	CASSLEGIVGEQFF	TGTGCCAGCAGCTTAGAGGGTATTGTCGGTGAGCAGTTCTTC
NA	TRBV7-8	TRBJ2-7	many	CASSLAVNYEQYF	TGTGCCAGCAGCTTAGCTGTCAACTACGAGCAGTACTTC
NA	TRBV4-2	TRBJ1-2	few	CASSQEVRIPYGYTF	TGTGCCAGCAGCCAAGAAGTTAGGATCCCCTATGGCTACACCTTC
NA	TRBV4-3	TRBJ2-3	few	CASSQDGGSFPDTQYF	TGCGCCAGCAGCCAAGATGGTGGTAGTTTCCCAGATACGCAGTATTTT
TRBD1	TRBV7-3	TRBJ1-3	many	CASRPRDRVVENTIYF	TGTGCCAGCAGGCCCCGCGACAGGGTCGTTGAGAACACCATATATTTT
NA	TRBV19	TRBJ1-1	many	CASSIGAANTEAFF	TGTGCCAGTAGTATCGGGGCAGCGAACACTGAAGCTTTCTTT
TRBD2	TRBV28	TRBJ2-7	NA	CASSLVAGDYEQYF	TGTGCCAGCAGTTTAGTAGCGGGAGATTACGAGCAGTACTTC
TRBD1	TRBV6-5	TRBJ1-2	many	CASSFGPPDRAYGYTF	TGTGCCAGCAGTTTCGGACCCCCGGACAGGGCCTATGGCTACACCTTC
TRBD1	TRBV5-5	TRBJ1-1	many	CASGQGGPEAFF	TGTGCCAGCGGACAGGGGGGGCCTGAAGCTTTCTTT
TRBD1	TRBV20-1	TRBJ1-5	NA	CSARGQEYSNQPQHF	TGCAGTGCCCGGGGACAGGAGTATAGCAATCAGCCCCAGCATTTT
NA	TRBV5-6	TRBJ2-1	few	CASSRKVGSSYNEQFF	TGTGCCAGCAGCCGAAAGGTCGGGAGCTCCTACAATGAGCAGTTCTTC
TRBD1	TRBV5-1	TRBJ1-1	few	CASSLYGTVNTEAFF	TGCGCCAGCAGCCTGTACGGGACAGTGAACACTGAAGCTTTCTTT
TRBD2	TRBV11-2	TRBJ2-2	NA	CASSPSGRGTGELFF	TGTGCCAGCAGCCCCAGCGGGAGAGGTACCGGGGAGCTGTTTTTT
NA	TRBV6-5	TRBJ1-1	NA	CASSYLPTNTEAFF	TGTGCCAGCAGTTACTTACCCACGAACACTGAAGCTTTCTTT
NA	TRBV20-1	TRBJ2-5	few	CSARGRALGTQYF	TGCAGTGCTAGAGGCCGGGCCCTCGGAACCCAGTACTTC